A single sample is the source of the 12 T cell receptor beta chains below, sequenced in a study of T-cell memory formation after mild COVID-19. MiXCR, applied by TCRdb to the 5' RACE reads, yields one record per CDR3 protein. The data contain 250,000 to 300,000 distinct CDR3 sequences, approximately 19% of them singletons. Sequenced input: PBMCs or a T cell subset sorted from them (not recorded which). Receptors were obtained from a man between 18 and 35 years old who had mild COVID-19 (a few samples of this study predate the infection). Cell type and time point are not known.

This clonotype was observed many times. The V call is TRBV6-5, the J call TRBJ2-3, with a tentative D call TRBD2 (5 bases). Germline CDR1 MNHEY, CDR2 SVGAGI. The CDR3 has 14 residues. Trimming stripped 6 bases from V and 2 bases from J, with 12 bases between. CDR3 loop: CASSPGLDTDTQYF. For the CDR3, the DNA is TGTGCCAGCAGCCCCGGACTGGACACAGATACGCAGTATTTT.

V usage is TRBV12-3 or TRBV12-4 and J usage is TRBJ2-1; D call uncertain. This CDR3 comprises 16 residues. V gave up 3 bases and J gave up 5 bases, with 17 bases separating them. Here the CDR3 reads CASSLLVTVQNNEQFF. The CDR3, as DNA: TGTGCCAGCAGTTTGCTCGTAACGGTGCAAAACAATGAGCAGTTCTTC.

This rearrangement joins TRBV11-1 to TRBJ1-1; D is unclear. The germline gives CDR1 SGHAT, CDR2 FQDESV (reference sequence). The CDR3 contains 13 residues. The V end was cut by 5 bases, the J end by 3 bases, with 10 bases between. The CDR3 loop reads CASSEYTDTEAFF. The CDR3 bases are TGTGCCAGCAGCGAATACACGGACACTGAAGCTTTCTTT.

This clonotype was counted many times. The rearrangement uses TRBV5-1 and TRBJ2-3, with D uncertain. V shed 0 bases and J shed 5 bases, with 16 bases lying between them. Germline V gene data show CDR1 as SGHRS and CDR2 as YFSETQ. CDR3 length equals 16 residues. The CDR3 loop reads CASSLAGFPTGDTQYF. The CDR3 DNA reads as TGCGCCAGCAGCTTGGCTGGGTTCCCGACCGGAGATACGCAGTATTTT. Based on the CDR3 plus reference TRBV5-1 and TRBJ2-3, the full variable domain is KAGVTQTPRYLIKTRGQQVTLSCSPISGHRSVSWYQQTPGQGLQFLFEYFSETQRNKGNFPGRFSGRQFSNSRSEMNVSTLELGDSALYLCASSLAGFPTGDTQYFGPGTRLTVL.

V and J are TRBV19 and TRBJ1-2; 7 bases are a match to TRBD1. This CDR3 spans 15 amino acids. The V segment lost 6 bases and the J segment 0 bases; nucleotides outside the gene matches: 7. Looked up from germline, CDR1 is LNHDA and CDR2 is SQIVND (reference sequence). CDR3 in DNA: TGTGCCAGTAGACAACCGGGACAGACTAACTATGGCTACACCTTC. Amino acids: CASRQPGQTNYGYTF.

This chain joins TRBV12-3 or TRBV12-4 and TRBJ1-2; no definite D call. This CDR3 is 14 amino acids long. The germline V and J ends were trimmed by 3 bases and 2 bases, with 10 bases remaining between them. CDR3 nucleotides: TGTGCCAGCAGTTTCGGCGGGAAAAACTATGGCTACACCTTC. It specifies CASSFGGKNYGYTF.

This sequence joins TRBV10-3 and TRBJ2-3; 13 positions agree with TRBD2. The CDR3 is 19 amino acids. From germline, CDR1 is ENHRY and CDR2 SYGVKD. The ends lost 0 bases at V and 4 bases at J; junction bases unmatched: 10. CDR3 coding DNA: TGTGCCATCAGTGAGTCGTCTACTAGCGGGGGGGCCGTGGCAGATACGCAGTATTTT. This translates into CAISESSTSGGAVADTQYF.

This CDR3 reads CATYEPGKGQPQHF. The CDR3 DNA sequence: TGTGCCACCTATGAACCAGGGAAGGGTCAGCCCCAGCATTTT. The chain employs TRBV19 and TRBJ1-5; a possible D gene is TRBD1 (5 bases). Between the trimmed V and J ends, which lost 10 bases and 6 bases, there was a span of 19 bases. The length of the CDR3 is 14 residues. Per germline, CDR1 LNHDA and CDR2 SQIVND (reference sequence).

There are a few counts of this clonotype. The chain carries TRBV2 and TRBJ2-1; the D gene could be TRBD1 or TRBD2 (5 bases each). The V and J ends lost 8 bases and 0 bases respectively, with 11 bases between them. Per germline, CDR1 SNHLY and CDR2 FYNNEI. The CDR3 spans 14 residues. The CDR3 DNA follows: TGTGCCAGCTGGGGGACCGTCTCCTACAATGAGCAGTTCTTC. Protein: CASWGTVSYNEQFF. The full variable domain, rest sourced from reference TRBV2 and TRBJ2-1, is EPEVTQTPSHQVTQMGQEVILRCVPISNHLYFYWYRQILGQKVEFLVSFYNNEISEKSEIFDDQFSVERPDGSNFTLKIRSTKLEDSAMYFCASWGTVSYNEQFFGPGTRLTVL.

The V call is TRBV4-2, the J call TRBJ2-6; possible D gene TRBD2, 6 bases. Germline CDR1 reads LGHNA; CDR2 reads YNFKEQ. V was clipped by 1 base and J by 2 bases, with 12 bases between them. The CDR3 covers 17 residues. The CDR3 DNA sequence: TGTGCCAGCAGCCAAGCCGGGGGTGGGGCTGGGGCCAACGTCCTGACTTTC. Protein sequence: CASSQAGGGAGANVLTF.

The CDR3, as DNA: TGTGCCAGCAGCCCCTCCGGGGGGGTGGGTCAGCCCCAGCATTTT. The encoded protein is CASSPSGGVGQPQHF. The V and J genes are TRBV11-1 and TRBJ1-5, with D perhaps TRBD1 (5 bases). The V and J ends lost 5 bases and 6 bases respectively, with 17 bases between them. This CDR3 contains 15 residues. Germline assignment: CDR1 SGHAT and CDR2 FQDESV (reference sequence).

The sample holds a few counts of this clonotype. This rearrangement joins TRBV20-1 to TRBJ2-7; D not certain. Germline V gene lookup returns CDR1 DFQATT and CDR2 SNEGSKA (reference sequence). This CDR3 comprises 12 residues. Trimming cost V 0 bases and J 4 bases, with 7 bases left between them. DNA of the CDR3: TGCAGTGCTAGAGATAGGCGATACGAGCAGTACTTC. Encoded protein: CSARDRRYEQYF.